What follows is one T cell receptor (beta chain) and its context. Per the original methods: By means of reference gene primer amplification, nucleated cell counts were estimated. Profiling relied on immunoSEQ multiplex PCR, and the TCRdb table lists in-frame clones only, not all of them. That table is the source of V, J and clone size, and D and trimming were worked out from the DNA. The data show around 140,000 clones, around 80% seen once. The sample comes from a study of blood T cell repertoires in COVID-19. Study summary: Acute-phase and convalescent COVID-19 samples originated in the United States, Italy and Spain. T cells, B-cell-depleted T cells, or PBMCs supplied cDNA or gDNA.

J lost 5 bases, V lost 5 bases, and 4 bases had no gene match. The CDR3 has 14 residues. The germline V gene has CDR1 SGDLS and CDR2 YYNGEE. The sequenced sample consisted of peripheral blood. The chain joins TRBV9 to TRBJ2-2, with 9 bases identical to TRBD1. The clonotype originates from a man between 60 and 75 years old with active or convalescent COVID-19. The CDR3 DNA reads TGTGCCAGCAGGGGGACAGGGAGGACCGGGGAGCTGTTTTTT. Its protein product is CASRGTGRTGELFF. The variable domain in full, completed from reference TRBV9 and TRBJ2-2, reads DSGVTQTPKHLITATGQRVTLRCSPRSGDLSVYWYQQSLDQGLQFLIQYYNGEERAKGNILERFSAQQFPDLHSELNLSSLELGDSALYFCASRGTGRTGELFFGEGSRLTVL.